This entry describes one TCR beta chain. Its antigen is not known. TCRdb processed the reads anew with MiXCR; each CDR3 protein has one entry. The data contain approximately 770,000 distinct CDR3 sequences, about 29% of them singletons. The sample is drawn from a study of T cell repertoires in cytomegalovirus infection. Study details: CMV infection and matching HLA type were both indicated by public TCR beta signatures.

Study-wide results and caveats: Summed frequency of shared TCR beta families picked out CMV carriers who also had the relevant HLA.

The CDR3 is made up of 13 amino acids. Trimming took off 8 bases at V and 0 bases at J, with 12 bases between the two ends. In germline, CDR1 is SGHRS, CDR2 YFSETQ. The chain recombines TRBV5-1 with TRBJ2-7; tentatively, D is TRBD1 (5 bases). The sequenced sample was cultured CD8+ T cells from PBMCs, obtained from culture after CMV antigen stimulation. The clonotype comes from a human donor in good health (CMV status not recorded). Some clones in this sample may be carry-over from other donors' samples. The CDR3 is CASLGDNSYEQYF. CDR3 DNA: TGCGCCAGTTTAGGGGATAACTCCTACGAGCAGTACTTC.